This entry is about one T cell receptor (beta chain). Authors' methods: Estimation of nucleated cell counts relied on the amplification of reference gene primers. This table comes from immunoSEQ multiplex PCR, and its TCRdb copy is limited to in-frame clones, with some not included. The DNA was the basis for D and trimming; V, J and clone size are from that table. The sample has 250,000 or so clones, around four fifths seen once. These data come from a study of blood T cell repertoires in COVID-19. Overall study: Samples taken during acute and convalescent COVID-19 were collected in the United States, Italy and Spain. The cDNA or gDNA used as material had been derived from T cells, B-cell-depleted T cells, or PBMCs.

The CDR3 runs to 16 residues. V lost 0 bases and J lost 10, with 16 bases in between. CDR1 is SGHDN, CDR2 FVKESK, per germline. This TCR was recovered from a man in his 60s with acute or convalescent COVID-19. V usage is TRBV14 and J usage is TRBJ1-6, with D tentatively TRBD1 (5 bases). Sequenced sample: peripheral blood. In DNA form, the CDR3 reads TGTGCCAGCAGCCAAGAATATCACTCCGGGGGATCACCCCTCCACTTT. Translated: CASSQEYHSGGSPLHF.